This T cell receptor beta chain was documented in a study of regulatory T cells in long-lasting Graves disease. Libraries of TCR beta came from iRepertoire HTBI primers plus Arm-PCR of CDR3 regions. Per the authors' pipeline: Identified across the samples were 62 TRBV segments and about 15 TRBJ segments. Via MiXCR, TCRdb re-called the multiplex PCR reads, giving one row per CDR3 protein. The V and J calls here are based on TCRdb, not the publication. There are roughly 400,000 distinct CDR3 sequences in the sample; 21% occur only once, and 14% lies in the top ten. The V end lost 0 bases, the J end lost 0 bases, and 7 bases lay between the germline ends. Germline V gene sequence: CDR1 SGDLS, CDR2 YYNGEE. This CDR3 has 14 residues. Time point denoted: persistent/refractory GD, antithyroid drugs over 5 years with positive TRAb. PBMC-derived RNA was used for the TCR library.

This TCR was recovered from a female donor with Graves disease. The starting material was peripheral blood mononuclear cells (PBMCs), obtained when the disease was refractory, from a patient treated with antithyroid drugs. V usage is TRBV9 and J usage is TRBJ2-7; tentative D call: TRBD2 (5 bases). The CDR3 nucleotides are TGTGCCAGCAGCGTAGAGGCGGGCTCCTACGAGCAGTACTTC. Amino acids: CASSVEAGSYEQYF.